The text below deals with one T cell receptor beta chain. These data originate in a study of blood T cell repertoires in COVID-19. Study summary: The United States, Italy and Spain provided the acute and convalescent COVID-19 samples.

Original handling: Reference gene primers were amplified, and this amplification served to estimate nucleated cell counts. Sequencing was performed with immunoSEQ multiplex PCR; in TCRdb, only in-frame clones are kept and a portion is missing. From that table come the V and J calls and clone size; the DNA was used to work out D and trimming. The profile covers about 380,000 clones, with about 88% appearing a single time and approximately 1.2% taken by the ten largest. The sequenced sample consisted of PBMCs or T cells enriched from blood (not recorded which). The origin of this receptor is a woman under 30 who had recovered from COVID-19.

The CDR3 loop reads CASSDRELGQPQHF. The CDR3, as DNA: TGTGCCAGTTCGGACAGGGAGTTAGGTCAGCCCCAGCATTTT. The chain employs TRBV28 and TRBJ1-5; TRBD1 matches 8 bases. The germline V gene has CDR1 MDHEN and CDR2 SYDVKM. The junction had 10 bases not matched to a gene; V was cut back by 9 bases and J by 6 bases. The CDR3 has 14 residues. Complete variable domain (other parts from reference TRBV28 and TRBJ1-5): DVKVTQSSRYLVKRTGEKVFLECVQDMDHENMFWYRQDPGLGLRLIYFSYDVKMKEKGDIPEGYSVSREKKERFSLILESASTNQTSMYLCASSDRELGQPQHFGDGTRLSIL.